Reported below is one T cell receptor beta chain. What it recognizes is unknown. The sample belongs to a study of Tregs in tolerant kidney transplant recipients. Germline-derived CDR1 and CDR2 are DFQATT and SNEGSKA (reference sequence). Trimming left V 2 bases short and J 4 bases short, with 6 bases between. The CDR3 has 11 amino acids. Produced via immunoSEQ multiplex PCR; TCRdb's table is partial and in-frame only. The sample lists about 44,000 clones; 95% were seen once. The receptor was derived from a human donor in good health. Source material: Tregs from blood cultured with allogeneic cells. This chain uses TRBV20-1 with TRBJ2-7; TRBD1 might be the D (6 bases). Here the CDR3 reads CSARRGYEQYF. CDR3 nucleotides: TGCAGTGCTAGAAGGGGGTACGAGCAGTACTTC.